These T cell receptor beta chains were read from a single sample in a study of regulatory T cells in long-lasting Graves disease. MiXCR was run by TCRdb on the multiplex PCR reads, yielding one entry per CDR3 protein. This table holds around 400,000 distinct CDR3 sequences, around 16% found once. These data were likewise used in another study, on T cells in Graves' hyperthyroidism and ophthalmopathy.

The input for sequencing was peripheral blood mononuclear cells (PBMCs), taken at new diagnosis, from a patient treated with antithyroid drugs. These receptor sequences come from a woman in her thirties or forties with Graves disease. Each CDR3 is given with its conserved first and last residue.

CDR3: CASSLGPSGNQETQYF
V: TRBV7-6
J: TRBJ2-5

CDR3: CSAKGLEVISDAQYF
V: TRBV20-1
J: TRBJ2-3

CDR3: CASSPTRNTGELFF
V: TRBV11-2
J: TRBJ2-2

CDR3: CSAKGGDRAETQYF
V: TRBV20-1
J: TRBJ2-5

CDR3: CASSIGIYRGPNLGNQPQHF
V: TRBV19
J: TRBJ1-5

CDR3: CSGGTGAETQYF
V: TRBV29-1
J: TRBJ2-5

CDR3: CASSLLPTSSRWETQYF
V: TRBV11-2
J: TRBJ2-5

CDR3: CASSQVIPGLAGAYEQYF
V: TRBV3-1
J: TRBJ2-7

CDR3: CASNVGPDAEAFF
V: TRBV12-3/TRBV12-4
J: TRBJ1-1

CDR3: CSIRGDRGNNEQFF
V: TRBV29-1
J: TRBJ2-1

CDR3: CASSLVGDTQYF
V: TRBV11-2
J: TRBJ2-3

CDR3: CASSESGLGQPQHF
V: TRBV6-1
J: TRBJ1-5

CDR3: CSAPGTAMDYTF
V: TRBV20-1
J: TRBJ1-2

CDR3: CAWSIGLASGELFF
V: TRBV30
J: TRBJ2-2

CDR3: CASSVVSGYNTGELFF
V: TRBV9
J: TRBJ2-2

CDR3: CASSSTAGEGTDTQYF
V: TRBV27
J: TRBJ2-3

CDR3: CASSFPLFRGSNQPQHF
V: TRBV28
J: TRBJ1-5

CDR3: CASSLSGQGPTNYGYTF
V: TRBV7-9
J: TRBJ1-2